A single TCR beta chain is shown here with its context. The antigen is not known. The record originates from a study of Ad26.COV2.S vaccination and SARS-CoV-2 variants. Study background: Into the muscle, Ad26.COV2.S was dosed once or twice, 56 days apart.

Described treatment: approximately 18 received Ad26.COV2.S at low or high dose, single or two shots; about 5 received placebo; per-sample allocation not given. Repertoires come from day 63 after the first vaccine or placebo injection. Germline V CDR1 and CDR2: SGHAT, FQNNGV. V trimming: 5 bases; J trimming: 2 bases; junction bases outside the gene matches: 7. This CDR3 region has 16 residues. Clones were read by immunoSEQ multiplex PCR, and TCRdb kept only the in-frame ones, dropping some. The sample yields about 350,000 clones, around 84% seen once. Study-level points and caveats: Vaccine recipients showed a spike-specific TCR breadth that was higher than in placebo recipients.

The sample here was peripheral blood, taken in a trial of Ad26.COV2.S vaccine versus placebo. This clonotype was sampled from a person aged 18 to 59 who received the Ad26.COV2.S COVID-19 vaccine or a placebo. The V call is TRBV11-2, the J call TRBJ2-3; TRBD1 matches 10 bases. CDR3 DNA sequence: TGTGCCAGCAGCCGGGGACAGGGGCGGGTCACAGATACGCAGTATTTT. This sequence encodes CASSRGQGRVTDTQYF.